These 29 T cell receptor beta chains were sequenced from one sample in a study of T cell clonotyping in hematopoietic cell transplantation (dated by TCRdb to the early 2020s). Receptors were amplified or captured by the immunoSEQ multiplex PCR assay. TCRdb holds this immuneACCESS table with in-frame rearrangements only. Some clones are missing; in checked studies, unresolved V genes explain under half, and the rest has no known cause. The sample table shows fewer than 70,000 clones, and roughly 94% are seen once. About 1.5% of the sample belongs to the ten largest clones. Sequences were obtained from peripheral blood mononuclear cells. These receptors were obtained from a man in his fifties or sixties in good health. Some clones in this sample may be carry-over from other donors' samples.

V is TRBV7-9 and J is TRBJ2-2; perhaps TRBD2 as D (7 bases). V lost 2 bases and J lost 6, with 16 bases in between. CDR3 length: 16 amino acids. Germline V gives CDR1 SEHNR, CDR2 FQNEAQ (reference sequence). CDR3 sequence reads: CASSLRGALWAGELFF. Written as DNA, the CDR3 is TGTGCCAGCAGCTTACGGGGGGCGTTATGGGCCGGGGAGCTGTTTTTT.

The CDR3 sequence: CASSSSGTYEQYF. CDR3 coding DNA: TGTGCCAGCTCGTCAAGCGGAACCTACGAGCAGTACTTC. This rearrangement joins TRBV18 to TRBJ2-7; TRBD2 might be the D (5 bases). V shed 6 bases and J shed 2 bases, with 11 bases lying between them. The germline V gene has CDR1 KGHSH and CDR2 LQKENI. The CDR3 is 13 residues long.

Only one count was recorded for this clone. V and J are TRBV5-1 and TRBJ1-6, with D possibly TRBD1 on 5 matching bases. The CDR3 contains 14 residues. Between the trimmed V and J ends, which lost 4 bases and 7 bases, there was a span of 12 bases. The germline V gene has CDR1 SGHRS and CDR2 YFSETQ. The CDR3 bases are TGCGCCAGCAGCCCCCGGGACGGAAATTCACCCCTCCACTTT. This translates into CASSPRDGNSPLHF.

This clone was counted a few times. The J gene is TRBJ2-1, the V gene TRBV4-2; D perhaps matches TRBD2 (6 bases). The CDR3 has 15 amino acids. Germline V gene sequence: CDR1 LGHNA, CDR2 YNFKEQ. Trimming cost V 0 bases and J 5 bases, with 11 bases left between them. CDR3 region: CASSQDWDFDNEQFF. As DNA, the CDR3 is TGTGCCAGCAGCCAAGATTGGGACTTCGACAATGAGCAGTTCTTC.

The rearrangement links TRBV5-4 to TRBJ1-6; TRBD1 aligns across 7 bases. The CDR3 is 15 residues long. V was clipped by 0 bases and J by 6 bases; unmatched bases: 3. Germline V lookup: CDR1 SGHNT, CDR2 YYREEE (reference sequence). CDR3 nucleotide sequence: TGTGCCAGCAGCTTGGGACAGGGCGGTAATTCACCCCTCCACTTT. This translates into CASSLGQGGNSPLHF.

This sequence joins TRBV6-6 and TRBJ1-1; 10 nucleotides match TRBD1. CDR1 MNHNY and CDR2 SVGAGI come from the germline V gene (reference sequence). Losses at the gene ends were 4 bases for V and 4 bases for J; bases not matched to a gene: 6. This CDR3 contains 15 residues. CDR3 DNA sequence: TGTGCCAGCAGTTCCCGGGACAGGGGTGGCACTGAAGCTTTCTTT. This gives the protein CASSSRDRGGTEAFF.

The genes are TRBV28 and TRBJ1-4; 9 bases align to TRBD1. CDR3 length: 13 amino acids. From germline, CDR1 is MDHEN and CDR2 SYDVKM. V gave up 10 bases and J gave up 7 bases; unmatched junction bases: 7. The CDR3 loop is CATEQGAGEKLFF. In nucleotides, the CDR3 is TGTGCCACCGAACAGGGGGCGGGTGAAAAACTGTTTTTT. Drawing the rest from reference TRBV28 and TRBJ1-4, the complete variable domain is DVKVTQSSRYLVKRTGEKVFLECVQDMDHENMFWYRQDPGLGLRLIYFSYDVKMKEKGDIPEGYSVSREKKERFSLILESASTNQTSMYLCATEQGAGEKLFFGSGTQLSVL.

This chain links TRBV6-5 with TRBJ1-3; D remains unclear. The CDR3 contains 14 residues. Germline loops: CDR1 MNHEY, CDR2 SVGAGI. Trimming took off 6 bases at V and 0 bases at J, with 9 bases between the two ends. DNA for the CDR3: TGTGCCAGCAGATCCCCGCTCTCTGGAAACACCATATATTTT. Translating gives CASRSPLSGNTIYF.

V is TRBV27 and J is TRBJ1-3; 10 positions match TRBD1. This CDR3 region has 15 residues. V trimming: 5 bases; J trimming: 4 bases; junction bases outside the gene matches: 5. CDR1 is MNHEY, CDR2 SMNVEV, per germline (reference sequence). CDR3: CASSPGQGRGNTIYF. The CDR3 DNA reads TGTGCCAGCAGTCCGGGACAGGGGAGAGGAAACACCATATATTTT.

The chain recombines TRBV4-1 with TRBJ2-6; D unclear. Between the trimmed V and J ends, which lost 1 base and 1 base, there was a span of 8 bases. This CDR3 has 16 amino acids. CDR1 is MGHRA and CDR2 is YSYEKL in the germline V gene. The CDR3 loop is CASSQGYRSGANVLTF. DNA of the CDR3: TGCGCCAGCAGCCAAGGTTATAGGTCTGGGGCCAACGTCCTGACTTTC.

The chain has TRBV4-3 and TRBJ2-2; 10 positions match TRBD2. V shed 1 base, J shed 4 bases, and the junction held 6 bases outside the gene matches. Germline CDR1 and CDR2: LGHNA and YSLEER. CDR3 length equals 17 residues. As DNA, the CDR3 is TGCGCCAGCAGCCAAGTTTCCAGCGGGAGGGGCACCGGGGAGCTGTTTTTT. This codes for CASSQVSSGRGTGELFF.

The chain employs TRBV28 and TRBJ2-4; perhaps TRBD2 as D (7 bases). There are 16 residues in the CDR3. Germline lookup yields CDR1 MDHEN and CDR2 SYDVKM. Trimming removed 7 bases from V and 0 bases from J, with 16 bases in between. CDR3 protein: CASNPGEGRAKNIQYF. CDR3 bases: TGTGCCAGCAACCCAGGGGAGGGAAGAGCCAAAAACATTCAGTACTTC.

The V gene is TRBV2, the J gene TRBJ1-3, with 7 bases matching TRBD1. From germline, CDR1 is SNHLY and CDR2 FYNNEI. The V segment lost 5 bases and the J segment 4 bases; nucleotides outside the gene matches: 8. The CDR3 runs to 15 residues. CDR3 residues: CASSPGQAGGNTIYF. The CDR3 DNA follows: TGTGCCAGCAGTCCAGGACAGGCGGGGGGAAACACCATATATTTT.

The chain's CDR3 is CASSSRTGSSAYEQYF. CDR3 DNA sequence: TGTGCCAGCAGCTCAAGGACAGGGTCGTCCGCCTACGAGCAGTACTTC. The V call is TRBV11-3, the J call TRBJ2-7; 8 bases are shared with TRBD1. The CDR3 runs 16 residues. Looked up from germline, CDR1 is SGHNT and CDR2 is YENEEA. V shed 4 bases, J shed 2 bases, and the junction held 10 bases outside the gene matches.

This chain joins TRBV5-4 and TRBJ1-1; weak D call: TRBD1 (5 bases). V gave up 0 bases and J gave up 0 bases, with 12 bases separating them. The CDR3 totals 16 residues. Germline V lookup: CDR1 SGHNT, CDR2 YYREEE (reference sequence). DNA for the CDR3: TGTGCCAGCAGCTTGGGGGGACCTAATTTGAACACTGAAGCTTTCTTT. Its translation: CASSLGGPNLNTEAFF.

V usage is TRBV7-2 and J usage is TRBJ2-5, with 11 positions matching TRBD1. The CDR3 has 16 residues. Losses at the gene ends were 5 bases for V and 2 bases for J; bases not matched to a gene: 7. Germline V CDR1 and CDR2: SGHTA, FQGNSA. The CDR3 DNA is TGTGCCAGCAGCCCCCGGGACAGGGGGTCTCAAGAGACCCAGTACTTC. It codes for CASSPRDRGSQETQYF.

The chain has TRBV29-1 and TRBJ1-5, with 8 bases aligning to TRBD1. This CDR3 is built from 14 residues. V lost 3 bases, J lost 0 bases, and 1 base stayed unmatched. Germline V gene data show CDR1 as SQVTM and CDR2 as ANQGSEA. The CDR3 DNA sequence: TGCAGCGTTGAGGACAGGGATAGCAATCAGCCCCAGCATTTT. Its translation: CSVEDRDSNQPQHF.

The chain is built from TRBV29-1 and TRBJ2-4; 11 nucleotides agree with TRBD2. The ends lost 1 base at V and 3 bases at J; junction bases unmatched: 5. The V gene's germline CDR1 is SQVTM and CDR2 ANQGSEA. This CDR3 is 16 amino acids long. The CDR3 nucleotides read TGCAGCGTTGAAGCCTCTAGCGGGGGGAGCAAAAACATTCAGTACTTC. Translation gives CSVEASSGGSKNIQYF.

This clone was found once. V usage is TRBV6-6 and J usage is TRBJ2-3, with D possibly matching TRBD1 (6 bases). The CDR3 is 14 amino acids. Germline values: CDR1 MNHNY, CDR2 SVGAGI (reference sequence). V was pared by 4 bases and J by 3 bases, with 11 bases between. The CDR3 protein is CASSSGQITDTQYF. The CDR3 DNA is TGTGCCAGCAGTTCCGGACAGATAACAGATACGCAGTATTTT.

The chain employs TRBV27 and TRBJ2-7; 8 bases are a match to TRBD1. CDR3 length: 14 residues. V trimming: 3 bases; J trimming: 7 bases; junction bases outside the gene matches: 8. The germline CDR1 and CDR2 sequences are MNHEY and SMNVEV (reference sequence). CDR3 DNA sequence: TGTGCCAGCAGTTTGTTGCAGGGGGCCGGTGAGCAGTACTTC. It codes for CASSLLQGAGEQYF.

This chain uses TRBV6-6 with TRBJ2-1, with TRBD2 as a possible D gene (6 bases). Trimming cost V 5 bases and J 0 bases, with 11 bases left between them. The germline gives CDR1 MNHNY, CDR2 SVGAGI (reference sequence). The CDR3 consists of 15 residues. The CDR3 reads CASSRPRDSYNEQFF. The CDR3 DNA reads TGTGCCAGCAGTCGACCGCGGGACTCCTACAATGAGCAGTTCTTC.

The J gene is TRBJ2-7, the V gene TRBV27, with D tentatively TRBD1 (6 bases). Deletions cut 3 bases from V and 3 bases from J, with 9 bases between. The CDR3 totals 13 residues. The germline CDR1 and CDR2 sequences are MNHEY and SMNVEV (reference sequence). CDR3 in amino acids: CASSFTGYYEQYF. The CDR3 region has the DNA TGTGCCAGCAGTTTTACAGGGTACTACGAGCAGTACTTC.

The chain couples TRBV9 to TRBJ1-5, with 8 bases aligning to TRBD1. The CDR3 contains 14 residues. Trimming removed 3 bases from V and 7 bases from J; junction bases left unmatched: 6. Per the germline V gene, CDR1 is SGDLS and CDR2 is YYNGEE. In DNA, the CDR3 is TGTGCCAGCAGCGCTGGACAGGGTCGACAGCCCCAGCATTTT. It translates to CASSAGQGRQPQHF.

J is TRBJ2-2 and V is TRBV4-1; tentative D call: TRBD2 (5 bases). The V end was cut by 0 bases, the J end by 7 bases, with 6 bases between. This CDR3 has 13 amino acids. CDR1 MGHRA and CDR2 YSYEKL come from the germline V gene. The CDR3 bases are TGCGCCAGCAGCCAAGACGGGATCGGGGAGCTGTTTTTT. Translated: CASSQDGIGELFF.

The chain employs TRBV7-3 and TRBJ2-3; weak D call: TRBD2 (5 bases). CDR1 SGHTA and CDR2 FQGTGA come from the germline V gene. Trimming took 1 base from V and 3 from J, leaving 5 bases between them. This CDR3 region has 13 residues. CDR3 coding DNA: TGTGCCAGCAGCTTAAGGAGGACAGATACGCAGTATTTT. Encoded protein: CASSLRRTDTQYF.

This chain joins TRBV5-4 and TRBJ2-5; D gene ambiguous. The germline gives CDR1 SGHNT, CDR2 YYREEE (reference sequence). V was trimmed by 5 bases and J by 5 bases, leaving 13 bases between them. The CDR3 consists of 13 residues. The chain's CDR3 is CASSFTEAETQYF. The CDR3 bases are TGTGCCAGCAGTTTTACCGAAGCGGAGACCCAGTACTTC.

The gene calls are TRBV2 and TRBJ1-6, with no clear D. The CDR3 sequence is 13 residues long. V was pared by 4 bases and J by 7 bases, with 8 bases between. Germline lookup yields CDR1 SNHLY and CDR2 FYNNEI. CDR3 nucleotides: TGTGCCAGCAGTGGTGACACGAATTCACCCCTCCACTTT. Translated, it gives CASSGDTNSPLHF.

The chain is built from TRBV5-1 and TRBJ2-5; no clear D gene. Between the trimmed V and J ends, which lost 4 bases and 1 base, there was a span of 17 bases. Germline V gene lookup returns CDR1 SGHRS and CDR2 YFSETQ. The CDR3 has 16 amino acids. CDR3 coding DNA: TGCGCCAGCAGCCGCCAACTCCTCAGGAGCCAAGAGACCCAGTACTTC. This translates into CASSRQLLRSQETQYF.

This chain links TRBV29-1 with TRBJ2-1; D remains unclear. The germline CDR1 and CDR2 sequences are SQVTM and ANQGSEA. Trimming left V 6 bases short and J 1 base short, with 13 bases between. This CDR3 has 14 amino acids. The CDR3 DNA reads TGCAGCGTCCACCCCCAAAGATCCTACAATGAGCAGTTCTTC. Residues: CSVHPQRSYNEQFF.